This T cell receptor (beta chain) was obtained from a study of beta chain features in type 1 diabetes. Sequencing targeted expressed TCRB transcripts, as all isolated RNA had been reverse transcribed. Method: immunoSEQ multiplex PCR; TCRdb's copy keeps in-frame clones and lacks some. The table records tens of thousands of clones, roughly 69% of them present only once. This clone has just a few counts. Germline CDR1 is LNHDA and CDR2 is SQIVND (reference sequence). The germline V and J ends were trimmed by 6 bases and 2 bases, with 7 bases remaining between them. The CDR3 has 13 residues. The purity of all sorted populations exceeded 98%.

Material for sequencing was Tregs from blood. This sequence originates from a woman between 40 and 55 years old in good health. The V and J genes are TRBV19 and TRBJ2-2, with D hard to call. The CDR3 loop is CASRSTNTGELFF. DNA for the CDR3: TGTGCCAGTAGGTCTACTAACACCGGGGAGCTGTTTTTT.